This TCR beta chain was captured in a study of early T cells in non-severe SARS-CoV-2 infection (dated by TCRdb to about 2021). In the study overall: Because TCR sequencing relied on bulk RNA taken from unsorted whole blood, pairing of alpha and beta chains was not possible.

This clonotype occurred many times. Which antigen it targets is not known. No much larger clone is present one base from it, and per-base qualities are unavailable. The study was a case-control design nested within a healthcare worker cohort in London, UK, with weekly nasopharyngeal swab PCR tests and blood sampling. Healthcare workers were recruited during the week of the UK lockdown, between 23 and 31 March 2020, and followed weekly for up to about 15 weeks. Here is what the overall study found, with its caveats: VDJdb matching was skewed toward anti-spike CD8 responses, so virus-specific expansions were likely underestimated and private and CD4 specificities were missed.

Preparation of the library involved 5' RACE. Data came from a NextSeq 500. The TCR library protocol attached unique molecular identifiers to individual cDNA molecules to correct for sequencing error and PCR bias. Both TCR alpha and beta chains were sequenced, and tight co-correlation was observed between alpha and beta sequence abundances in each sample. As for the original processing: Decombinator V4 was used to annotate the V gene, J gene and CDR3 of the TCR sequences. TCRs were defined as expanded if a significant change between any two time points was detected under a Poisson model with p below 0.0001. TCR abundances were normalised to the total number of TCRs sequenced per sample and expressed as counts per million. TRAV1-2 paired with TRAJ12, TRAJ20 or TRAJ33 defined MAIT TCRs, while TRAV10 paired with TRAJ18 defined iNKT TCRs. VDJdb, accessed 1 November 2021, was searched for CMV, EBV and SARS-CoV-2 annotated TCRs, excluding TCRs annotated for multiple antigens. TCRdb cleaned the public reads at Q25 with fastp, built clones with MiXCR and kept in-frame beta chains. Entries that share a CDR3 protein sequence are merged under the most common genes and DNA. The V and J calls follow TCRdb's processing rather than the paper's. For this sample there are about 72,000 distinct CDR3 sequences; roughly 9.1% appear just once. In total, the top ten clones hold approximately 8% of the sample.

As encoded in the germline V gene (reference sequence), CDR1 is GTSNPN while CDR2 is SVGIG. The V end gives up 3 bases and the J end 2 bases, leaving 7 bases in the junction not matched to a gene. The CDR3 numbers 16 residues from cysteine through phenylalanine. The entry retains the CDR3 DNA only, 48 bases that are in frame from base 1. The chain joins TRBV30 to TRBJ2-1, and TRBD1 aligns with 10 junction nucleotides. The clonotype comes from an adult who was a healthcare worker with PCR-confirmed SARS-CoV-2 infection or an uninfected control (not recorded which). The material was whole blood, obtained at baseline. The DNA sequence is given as TGTGCCTGGAGCGTGACAGGGGGCGTAACCTACAATGAGCAGTTCTTC. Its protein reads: CAWSVTGGVTYNEQFF.